A single TCR beta chain is shown here with its context. Its antigen is undetermined. The data were taken from a study of T cells after yellow fever vaccination. In the study overall: Fractions of low cell number were prepared using SMART-Seq v4 Ultra Low Input. Study results and limitations: Boosting was followed by the reappearance of most primary-vaccination clones (about 97% CD4, about 89% CD8).

Each CDR3 protein gets one entry after TCRdb re-called the 5' RACE reads with MiXCR. The sample includes over 300,000 distinct CDR3 sequences, roughly 4.3% of them seen just once. V lost 6 bases to trimming and J lost 9 bases; unmatched junction nucleotides: 13. The germline V gene encodes CDR1 KGHSH and CDR2 LQKENI. The CDR3 totals 15 residues. Sequences were derived from PBMCs, sampled 5 days after the yellow fever booster vaccination. The source of this sequence is a man aged 18 to 30 who received the YFV17D yellow fever vaccine. The chain recombines TRBV18 with TRBJ2-1; 8 bases fit TRBD1. The chain's CDR3 is CASSPNPGQESEQFF. In DNA, the CDR3 is TGTGCCAGCTCGCCTAACCCGGGACAGGAGTCTGAGCAGTTCTTC.